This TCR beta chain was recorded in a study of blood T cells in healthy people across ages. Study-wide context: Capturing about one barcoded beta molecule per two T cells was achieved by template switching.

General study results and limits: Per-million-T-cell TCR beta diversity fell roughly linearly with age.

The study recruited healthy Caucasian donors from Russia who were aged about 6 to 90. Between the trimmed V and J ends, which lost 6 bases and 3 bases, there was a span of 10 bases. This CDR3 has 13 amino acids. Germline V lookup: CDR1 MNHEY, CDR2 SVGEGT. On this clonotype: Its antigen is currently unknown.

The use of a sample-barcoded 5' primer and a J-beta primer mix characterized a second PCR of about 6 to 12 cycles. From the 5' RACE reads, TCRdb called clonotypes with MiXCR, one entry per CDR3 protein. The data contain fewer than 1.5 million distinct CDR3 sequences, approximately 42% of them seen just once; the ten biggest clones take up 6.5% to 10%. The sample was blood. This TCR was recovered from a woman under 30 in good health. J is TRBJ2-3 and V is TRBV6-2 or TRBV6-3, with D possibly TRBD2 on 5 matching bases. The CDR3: CASSGMRTDTQYF. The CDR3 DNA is TGTGCCAGCAGCGGGATGAGGACAGATACGCAGTATTTT.